The 17 T cell receptor beta chains given below trace back to one sample, sequenced in a study of shared clonotypes between healthy human individuals. The table came from immunoSEQ multiplex PCR; TCRdb's copy has only in-frame clones and leaves some out. The data show about a million clones, roughly 80% seen once. Specimen: memory CD4+ T cells sorted from blood. Subset of the sample: CD45RA-negative fraction. Source of these receptors: a man aged 18-30 years in good health.

V gene TRBV5-6 combines with J gene TRBJ2-1, with D perhaps TRBD2 (6 bases). The CDR3 loop spans 17 amino acids. V shed 1 base and J shed 6 bases, with 20 bases lying between them. Germline CDR1 SGHDT, CDR2 YYEEEE. CDR3 nucleotide sequence: TGTGCCAGCAGCTTGTCATCATGGCGGGATCGACGCAATGAGCAGTTCTTC. Translated: CASSLSSWRDRRNEQFF. Using reference TRBV5-6 and TRBJ2-1 for the parts outside the CDR3, the full variable domain is DAGVTQSPTHLIKTRGQQVTLRCSPKSGHDTVSWYQQALGQGPQFIFQYYEEEERQRGNFPDRFSGHQFPNYSSELNVNALLLGDSALYLCASSLSSWRDRRNEQFFGPGTRLTVL.

The CDR3 coding sequence is TGCAGCGTTGAAGATCTGGGGAACGGGACAGTAAATCAGCCCCAGCATTTT. Protein: CSVEDLGNGTVNQPQHF. V and J are TRBV29-1 and TRBJ1-5; TRBD1 agrees at 7 bases. The CDR3 is 17 residues long. V shed 0 bases, J shed 4 bases, and the junction held 12 bases outside the gene matches. Germline V gene data show CDR1 as SQVTM and CDR2 as ANQGSEA.

This chain joins TRBV10-3 and TRBJ2-7; 10 bases are shared with TRBD2. V was clipped by 6 bases and J by 1 base; unmatched bases: 6. There are 15 residues in the CDR3. Per the germline V gene, CDR1 is ENHRY and CDR2 is SYGVKD. CDR3 bases: TGTGCCATCAGCGGACTAGCGGAATCATCCTACGAGCAGTACTTC. As protein: CAISGLAESSYEQYF.

The genes are TRBV11-2 and TRBJ2-7, with TRBD2 as a possible D gene (6 bases). The CDR3 contains 15 residues. Germline values: CDR1 SGHAT, CDR2 FQNNGV. V lost 1 base, J lost 0 bases, and 10 bases lay in between. This CDR3 reads CASSLVGGSSYEQYF. The CDR3 region has the DNA TGTGCCAGCAGCTTAGTTGGGGGGAGCTCCTACGAGCAGTACTTC.

This clone was observed a handful of times. V usage is TRBV19 and J usage is TRBJ1-5, with D maybe TRBD1 (5 bases). V gave up 8 bases and J gave up 2 bases, with 13 bases separating them. The CDR3 is made up of 14 amino acids. Germline assignment: CDR1 LNHDA and CDR2 SQIVND (reference sequence). CDR3 DNA sequence: TGTGCCAGTGTCAGGGTGTTCGGCAATCAGCCCCAGCATTTT. This encodes CASVRVFGNQPQHF.

V usage is TRBV5-1 and J usage is TRBJ2-7; tentatively, D is TRBD1 or TRBD2 (5 bases each). Germline assignment: CDR1 SGHRS and CDR2 YFSETQ. V lost 4 bases and J lost 2, with 10 bases in between. This CDR3 contains 13 residues. CDR3 in DNA: TGCGCCAGCAGCCTCGGGGCAGCCTACGAGCAGTACTTC. Translation gives CASSLGAAYEQYF.

The CDR3 here is CASSQTPQPQHF. The DNA for the CDR3 is TGTGCCAGCAGCCAGACACCCCAGCCCCAGCATTTT. V gene TRBV2 combines with J gene TRBJ1-5; D call uncertain. The CDR3 runs 12 residues. V dropped 6 bases and J dropped 7 bases, with 10 bases sitting between them. CDR1 and CDR2 (germline): SNHLY, FYNNEI. The whole variable domain, filled in from reference TRBV2 and TRBJ1-5, reads EPEVTQTPSHQVTQMGQEVILRCVPISNHLYFYWYRQILGQKVEFLVSFYNNEISEKSEIFDDQFSVERPDGSNFTLKIRSTKLEDSAMYFCASSQTPQPQHFGDGTRLSIL.

V gene TRBV19 combines with J gene TRBJ1-4, with D unresolved. CDR3 size: 15 residues. Germline V gene data show CDR1 as LNHDA and CDR2 as SQIVND (reference sequence). Trimming stripped 5 bases from V and 5 bases from J, with 15 bases between. The CDR3 region has the DNA TGTGCCAGTAGTCCTGGCTCGGTGAGAAATGAAAAACTGTTTTTT. Residues: CASSPGSVRNEKLFF. Full variable domain (rest looked up from reference TRBV19 and TRBJ1-4): DGGITQSPKYLFRKEGQNVTLSCEQNLNHDAMYWYRQDPGQGLRLIYYSQIVNDFQKGDIAEGYSVSREKKESFPLTVTSAQKNPTAFYLCASSPGSVRNEKLFFGSGTQLSVL.

This sequence joins TRBV15 and TRBJ1-4; no clear D gene. The CDR3 has 14 residues. Germline V gene sequence: CDR1 LNHNV, CDR2 YYDKDF (reference sequence). V gave up 3 bases and J gave up 0 bases, with 5 bases separating them. CDR3 nucleotide sequence: TGTGCCACCAGCAGGACGCCAACTAATGAAAAACTGTTTTTT. Translation gives CATSRTPTNEKLFF.

In its sample, this clone was seen a few times. The CDR3 DNA reads as TGTGCCAGCTCACCTCAACCGGGTGAAAAACTGTTTTTT. This gives the protein CASSPQPGEKLFF. The chain joins TRBV18 to TRBJ1-4, with D unclear. Germline V gene sequence: CDR1 KGHSH, CDR2 LQKENI. CDR3 length equals 13 residues. The V and J ends lost 3 bases and 7 bases respectively, with 9 bases between them.

V usage is TRBV7-2 and J usage is TRBJ2-3; 9 nucleotides align to TRBD1. The CDR3 sequence is 15 residues long. Per the germline V gene, CDR1 is SGHTA and CDR2 is FQGNSA. With 5 bases clipped from V and 4 bases from J, the junction kept 7 bases outside the gene matches. The CDR3 DNA sequence: TGTGCCAGCAGCGACGGGACAGGGTTTGCAGATACGCAGTATTTT. The encoded protein is CASSDGTGFADTQYF.

In regard to this clone: Distinct nucleotide sequences in the sample also encode this CDR3. The chain has TRBV30 and TRBJ1-1; no clear D gene. The V gene's germline CDR1 is GTSNPN and CDR2 SVGIG (reference sequence). This CDR3 is 13 amino acids long. V dropped 0 bases and J dropped 2 bases, with 7 bases sitting between them. CDR3 residues: CAWSVGSNTEAFF. For the CDR3, the DNA is TGTGCCTGGAGTGTGGGGAGTAACACTGAAGCTTTCTTT.

In regard to this clone: A much larger clone sits a single nucleotide away, making a read error possible. This chain links TRBV6-1 with TRBJ1-2; D is ambiguous. Germline V gives CDR1 MNHNS, CDR2 SASEGT. This CDR3 contains 12 residues. The CDR3 region has the DNA TGTGCCAGCACCCTGGCCCCGTATGGCCACACCTTC. As protein: CASTLAPYGHTF.

Only a few counts were recorded for this clone. This rearrangement joins TRBV7-9 to TRBJ1-4; weak D call: TRBD1 (5 bases). Per germline, CDR1 SEHNR and CDR2 FQNEAQ (reference sequence). V lost 1 base and J lost 5, with 8 bases in between. The CDR3 has 14 amino acids. The CDR3 sequence: CASSLDRTNEKLFF. The CDR3 DNA sequence: TGTGCCAGCAGCTTAGACAGGACCAATGAAAAACTGTTTTTT.

The chain joins TRBV28 to TRBJ1-1; weak D call: TRBD1 (5 bases). The CDR3 is 14 residues long. Germline CDR1 MDHEN, CDR2 SYDVKM. Trimming took 5 bases from V and 10 from J, leaving 20 bases between them. The CDR3 reads CASSPPQVLSIAFF. The CDR3 DNA follows: TGTGCCAGCAGTCCCCCACAGGTTCTCTCTATAGCTTTCTTT.

J is TRBJ2-3 and V is TRBV5-4; D not resolved. This CDR3 spans 15 amino acids. Trimming took 0 bases from V and 0 from J, leaving 8 bases between them. The V gene's germline CDR1 is SGHNT and CDR2 YYREEE (reference sequence). CDR3: CASSLDAVSTDTQYF. The CDR3 nucleotides read TGTGCCAGCAGCTTGGACGCGGTGAGCACAGATACGCAGTATTTT.

This chain joins TRBV5-1 and TRBJ2-7; D not certain. The CDR3 consists of 14 residues. From germline, CDR1 is SGHRS and CDR2 YFSETQ. The V and J ends lost 4 bases and 0 bases respectively, with 11 bases between them. The CDR3: CASSPARFSYEQYF. DNA for the CDR3: TGCGCCAGCAGCCCCGCCAGGTTCTCCTACGAGCAGTACTTC.